This T cell receptor beta chain was identified during a study of technical replicates of blood from several donors. Produced via immunoSEQ multiplex PCR; TCRdb's table is partial and in-frame only. The sample records some 93,000 clones, nearly 97% being singletons. This CDR3 comprises 18 residues. Looked up from germline, CDR1 is MNHEY and CDR2 is SMNVEV (reference sequence). Trimming cost V 6 bases and J 0 bases, with 22 bases left between them. The sample taken for sequencing was T cells isolated from PBMCs. The clonotype comes from a human donor in good health. V gene TRBV27 combines with J gene TRBJ2-3; tentatively, D is TRBD1 (6 bases). The chain's CDR3 is CASSSLTGPTYSTDTQYF. The CDR3 DNA reads as TGTGCCAGCAGCTCACTTACAGGGCCCACTTACAGCACAGATACGCAGTATTTT.